Sequencing of this TCR beta chain was carried out in a study of shared clonotypes between healthy human individuals. Overall study: Researchers assigned three CD4 naive, three CD4 memory, two CD8 naive and one CD8 memory plate to each donor. The study's findings and limits: A generally larger estimated richness was seen in naive subsets than in memory subsets.

V was pared by 3 bases and J by 1 base, with 10 bases between. CDR3 size: 16 residues. Template for every sorted-subset replicate PCR totaled around 210 ng DNA, approximately 30,000 T cell genomes. Repertoires were generated with immunoSEQ multiplex PCR, while TCRdb's copy carries only in-frame clones and drops some. The sample lists about 1 million clones, roughly 75% occurring once. Remarks on this clone: Its antigen is undetermined.

The investigators split CD4+ cells into a CD45RA+ naive subset and a CD45RA-negative memory subset. The genes are TRBV23-1 and TRBJ2-6; D unclear. TRBV23-1 is treated as an ORF (open reading frame) with a function not yet certain. The sample taken for sequencing was memory CD4+ T cells sorted from blood. Stated subset: CD45RA-negative fraction. This receptor was identified in a man between 18 and 35 years old in good health. CDR3 sequence (DNA): TGCGCCAGCAGTCAGTTCTGGGATTCTGGGGCCAACGTCCTGACTTTC. This encodes CASSQFWDSGANVLTF.